This TCR beta chain was sequenced in a study of cytomegalovirus exposure and HLA in healthy donors. Primers for the PCR totalled 60 Vbeta and 13 Jbeta. Sequencing was performed with immunoSEQ multiplex PCR; in TCRdb, only in-frame clones are kept and a portion is missing. The repertoire has 100,000 to 120,000 clones, about four fifths of them found once; the top ten carry approximately 2.2%. Worth noting for this clone: What it binds is not known.

General study findings and limits: The study recorded over 150 TCR beta chains that were cytomegalovirus-associated. A later analysis showed HLA-associated TCR beta chains outstripping equally common others in clonal expansion.

The CDR3 is 17 residues long. With 1 base removed from V and 6 bases from J, the gap between germline ends came to 18 bases. Germline-derived CDR1 and CDR2 are MGHRA and YSYEKL. The rearrangement uses TRBV4-1 and TRBJ2-2; D might be TRBD2 (6 bases). Sequencing input: PBMCs. This receptor was obtained from a man aged 25-45 years in good health and CMV-seronegative. The CDR3 protein is CASSQGLGLAGAGELFF. The DNA for the CDR3 is TGCGCCAGCAGCCAAGGGTTGGGACTTGCGGGCGCCGGGGAGCTGTTTTTT.